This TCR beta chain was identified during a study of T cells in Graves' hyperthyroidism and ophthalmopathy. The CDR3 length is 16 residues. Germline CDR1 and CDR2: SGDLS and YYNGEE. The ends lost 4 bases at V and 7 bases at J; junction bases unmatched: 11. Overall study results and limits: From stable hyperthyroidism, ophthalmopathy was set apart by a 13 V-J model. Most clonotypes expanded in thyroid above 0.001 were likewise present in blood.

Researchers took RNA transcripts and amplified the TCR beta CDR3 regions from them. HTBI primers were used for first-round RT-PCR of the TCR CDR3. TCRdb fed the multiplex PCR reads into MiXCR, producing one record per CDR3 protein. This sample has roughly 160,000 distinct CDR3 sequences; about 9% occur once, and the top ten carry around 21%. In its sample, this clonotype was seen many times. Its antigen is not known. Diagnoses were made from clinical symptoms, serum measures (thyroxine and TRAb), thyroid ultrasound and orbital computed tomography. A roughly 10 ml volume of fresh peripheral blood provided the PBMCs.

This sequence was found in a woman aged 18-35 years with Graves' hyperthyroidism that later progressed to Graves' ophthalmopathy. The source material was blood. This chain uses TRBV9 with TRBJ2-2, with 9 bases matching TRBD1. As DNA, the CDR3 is TGTGCCAGCAGCATTAGTGGGGACAGGGCTCTCGGGGAGCTGTTTTTT. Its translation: CASSISGDRALGELFF.